This T cell receptor beta chain was profiled in a study of blood T cells in healthy people across ages. Germline assignment: CDR1 SGHTA and CDR2 FQGNSA. This CDR3 region has 15 residues. With 5 bases removed from V and 7 bases from J, the gap between germline ends came to 19 bases. Combining a sample-barcoded 5' primer with a J-beta primer mix, a second PCR ran for roughly 7 to 11 cycles. TCRdb reprocessed the 5' RACE reads with MiXCR, giving one entry per CDR3 protein. The sample records approximately 850,000 distinct CDR3 sequences, 58% being singletons. This clonotype was observed a handful of times.

Material for sequencing was blood. J is TRBJ2-3 and V is TRBV7-2; D possibly uses TRBD1 or TRBD2 (7 bases each). The sequence was collected from a man younger than 40 in good health. The CDR3 here is CASSRRDQGGYTQYF. As DNA, the CDR3 is TGTGCCAGCAGCCGCCGGGACCAGGGGGGGTATACGCAGTATTTT.